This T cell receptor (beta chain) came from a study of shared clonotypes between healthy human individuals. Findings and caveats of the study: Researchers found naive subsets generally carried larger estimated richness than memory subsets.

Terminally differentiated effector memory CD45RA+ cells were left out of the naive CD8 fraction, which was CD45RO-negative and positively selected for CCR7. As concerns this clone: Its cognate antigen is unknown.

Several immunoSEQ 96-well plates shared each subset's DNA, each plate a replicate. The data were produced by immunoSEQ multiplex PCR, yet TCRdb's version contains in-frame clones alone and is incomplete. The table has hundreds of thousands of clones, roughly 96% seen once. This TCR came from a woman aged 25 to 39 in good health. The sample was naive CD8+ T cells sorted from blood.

The DNA for the CDR3 is TGTGCCAGCAGTAAGAACACTGAAGCTTTCTTT. Amino acid sequence: CASSKNTEAFF. The genes are TRBV2 and TRBJ1-1; D call uncertain. CDR3 length equals 11 residues. Germline values: CDR1 SNHLY, CDR2 FYNNEI. V gave up 5 bases and J gave up 1 base, with 2 bases separating them. The whole variable domain, filled in from reference TRBV2 and TRBJ1-1, reads EPEVTQTPSHQVTQMGQEVILRCVPISNHLYFYWYRQILGQKVEFLVSFYNNEISEKSEIFDDQFSVERPDGSNFTLKIRSTKLEDSAMYFCASSKNTEAFFGQGTRLTVV.